The rows below give T cell receptor beta chains drawn from one sample of a study of shared clonotypes between healthy human individuals. Sequencing was performed with immunoSEQ multiplex PCR; in TCRdb, only in-frame clones are kept and a portion is missing. The repertoire has about 2 million clones, approximately 94% of them found once; the top ten carry 1% to 1.5%. Sample: naive CD8+ T cells sorted from blood. The source of these receptors is a man in his late teens or twenties in good health. Each CDR3 is given with its conserved first and last residue. D genes are given only for firm matches. Rows give clone size only sometimes, using once, few, many, or a class for an expanded clone.

-,TRBJ1-1,-,TRBV30,TGTGCCTGCCAGGGACCCGCCGAAGCTTTCTTT,CACQGPAEAFF
few,TRBJ1-4,TRBD1,TRBV2,TGTGCCGGAGGGGACAGGGGAGAAAAACTGTTTTTT,CAGGDRGEKLFF
-,TRBJ2-4,-,TRBV6-1,TGTGCCAGCAGTGAACCTGTACTAGCCAAAAACATTCAGTACTTC,CASSEPVLAKNIQYF
-,TRBJ2-2,-,TRBV7-9,TGTGCCAGCAGCTCTGTTGGGGGGACAGATCTTGCCGGGGAGCTGTTTTTT,CASSSVGGTDLAGELFF
once,TRBJ2-7,TRBD2,TRBV15,TGTGCCACCAGCAGAGGACTAGCGGGGGGCGTCTACGAGCAGTACTTC,CATSRGLAGGVYEQYF
once,TRBJ1-1,-,TRBV21-1,TGTGCCAGCAGCACCTGGATTTTTAAGACAGGCCCCTACACTGAAGCTTTCTTT,CASSTWIFKTGPYTEAFF
once,TRBJ2-5,-,TRBV7-9,TGTGCCAGCAGCTTAGCGTTGGGCGAGGCCCAGTACTTC,CASSLALGEAQYF
-,TRBJ1-1,-,TRBV2,TGTGCCAGCAGTGAAGCTTTCACAGGGCTAAGCACTGAAGCTTTCTTT,CASSEAFTGLSTEAFF
-,TRBJ1-1,TRBD1,TRBV2,TGTGCCAGCTACAGGGGATTGAACACTGAAGCTTTCTTT,CASYRGLNTEAFF
-,TRBJ2-7,-,TRBV6-1,TGTGCCATCCTCCGGGACACCCACACCGAGCAGTACTTC,CAILRDTHTEQYF
-,TRBJ2-2,-,TRBV7-8,TGTGCCAGCAGCTTAGGAGGCCTTTCGGGCACCTCGAACACCGGGGAGCTGTTTTTT,CASSLGGLSGTSNTGELFF
-,TRBJ2-1,-,TRBV7-9,TGTGCCAGCAGCCCACTGTACAATGAGCAGTTCTTC,CASSPLYNEQFF
-,TRBJ2-5,-,TRBV28,TGTGCCAGCAGTTTTGACAGACGAGGCCAGTACTTC,CASSFDRRGQYF
-,TRBJ2-1,-,TRBV27,TGTGCCAGCAGTTTACGTGGGACACCTTCCTACAATGAGCAGTTCTTC,CASSLRGTPSYNEQFF
-,TRBJ2-1,TRBD2,TRBV7-8,TGTGCCAGCAGCCCGGGACTAGCGGGTAGCTCCTACAATGAGCAGTTCTTC,CASSPGLAGSSYNEQFF
-,TRBJ2-7,-,TRBV4-1,TGCGCCAGCAGCCAAGTTGGCAGAGATTACGAGCAGTACTTC,CASSQVGRDYEQYF
-,TRBJ1-1,-,TRBV7-9,TGTGCCAGCTTTCCCGACGGATACACTGAAGCTTTCTTT,CASFPDGYTEAFF
-,TRBJ2-1,-,TRBV7-2,TGTGCCAGCAGCCCGCGGATGGCCTCCTCCTACAATGAGCAGTTCTTC,CASSPRMASSYNEQFF
once,TRBJ2-1,-,TRBV7-9,TGTGCCAGCAGCCCCCTTCAGGAATACAATGAGCAGTTCTTC,CASSPLQEYNEQFF
-,TRBJ2-7,-,TRBV7-8,TGTGCCAGCAGCTTAGCTAGCTCATTGACCTCCGAGCAGTACTTC,CASSLASSLTSEQYF
-,TRBJ2-3,TRBD2,TRBV30,TGTGCCTGGAGTGGCAGCGGGGGCACAGATACGCAGTATTTT,CAWSGSGGTDTQYF
-,TRBJ2-7,-,TRBV6-6,TGTGCCAGCAGTTACGCGGGTGCCCCCTACGAGCAGTACTTC,CASSYAGAPYEQYF
-,TRBJ2-6,-,TRBV2,TGTGCCAGCAATCGCCGGGACCTAAGCTCTGGGGCCAACGTCCTGACTTTC,CASNRRDLSSGANVLTF
-,TRBJ1-2,TRBD1,TRBV30,TGTGCCTGGAGTGGGGGACAGGGGGGGAGCTATGGCTACACCTTC,CAWSGGQGGSYGYTF
-,TRBJ2-1,TRBD2,TRBV6-6,TGTGCCAGCAGTTACCGTCGGGAGGGCAGCTACAATGAGCAGTTCTTC,CASSYRREGSYNEQFF
-,TRBJ2-7,-,TRBV18,TGTGCCAGCTCCGGCGGGGACTCATACTACGAGCAGTACTTC,CASSGGDSYYEQYF
-,TRBJ2-7,-,TRBV13,TGTGCCAGCAGCTTAGATCCAGTAGGAGGCGAGCAGTACTTC,CASSLDPVGGEQYF